The source of this TCR beta chain is a study of T cells after yellow fever vaccination. The length of the CDR3 is 14 residues. The ends were cut back, 4 bases at V and 6 bases at J, with 15 bases in the middle. CDR1 is SGHKS, CDR2 YYEKEE, per germline (reference sequence). TCRdb reprocessed the 5' RACE reads via MiXCR and lists one record per CDR3 protein. Of fewer than 500,000 distinct CDR3 sequences listed, about 17% were seen once; the top ten hold 15% to 20%. This clonotype has a handful of counts. The chain carries TRBV5-5 and TRBJ2-3; D could derive from TRBD1 or TRBD2 (5 bases each). Sequences were derived from PBMCs, sampled before the yellow fever booster vaccination. The clonotype was recovered from a man younger than 30 who received the YFV17D yellow fever vaccine. CDR3 in DNA: TGTGCCAGCAGCGGACTCCCCGGGGCCGATACGCAGTATTTT. Its protein is CASSGLPGADTQYF.